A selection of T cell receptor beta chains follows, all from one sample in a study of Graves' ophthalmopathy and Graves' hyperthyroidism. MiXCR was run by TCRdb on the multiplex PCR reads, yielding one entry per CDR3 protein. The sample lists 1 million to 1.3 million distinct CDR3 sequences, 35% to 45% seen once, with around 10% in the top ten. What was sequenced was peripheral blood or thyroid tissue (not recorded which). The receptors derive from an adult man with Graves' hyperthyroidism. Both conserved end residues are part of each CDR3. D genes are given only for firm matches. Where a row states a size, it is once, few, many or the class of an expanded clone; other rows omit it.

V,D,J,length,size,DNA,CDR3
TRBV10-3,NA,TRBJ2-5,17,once,TGTGCCATCAGTGAAGGGGCCGGGGCTTCAAGCAATCAGCCCCAGTACTTC,CAISEGAGASSNQPQYF
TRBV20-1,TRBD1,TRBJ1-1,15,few,TGCAGTGCTCCCGAACCCGGACAGGGTCATACTGAAGCTTTCTTT,CSAPEPGQGHTEAFF
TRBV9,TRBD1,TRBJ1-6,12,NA,TGTGCCAGCAGCGTAGCCCGGGACAGGTTCTACTTT,CASSVARDRFYF
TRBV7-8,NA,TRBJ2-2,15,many,TGTGCCAGCCAGACAGTAGTCCCCGTGACCGGGGAGCTGTTTTTT,CASQTVVPVTGELFF
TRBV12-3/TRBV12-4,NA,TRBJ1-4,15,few,TGTGCCAGCAACATTCGGGGGCCGGGGAATGAAAAACTGTTTTTT,CASNIRGPGNEKLFF
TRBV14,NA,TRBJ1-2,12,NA,TGTGCCAGCAGCCAAGTCCGACGGGGCTACACCTTC,CASSQVRRGYTF
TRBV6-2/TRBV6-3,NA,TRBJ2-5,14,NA,TGTGCCAGCAGTAGGGCGGCCCCCGTGGAGACCCAGTACTTC,CASSRAAPVETQYF
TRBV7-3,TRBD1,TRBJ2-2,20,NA,TGTGCCAGCAGCAAAAGGGCGGCACAGGGGGCGCATATAAACACCGGGGAGCTGTTTTTT,CASSKRAAQGAHINTGELFF
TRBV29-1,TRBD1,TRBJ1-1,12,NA,TGCAGACCCGGGACAGGGAACACTGAAGCTTTCTTT,CRPGTGNTEAFF
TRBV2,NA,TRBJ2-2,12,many,TGTGCCAGCAAGGACCTCACCGGGGAGCTGTTTTTT,CASKDLTGELFF
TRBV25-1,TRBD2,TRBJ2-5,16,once,TGTGCCAGCAGTGAACAGGGACTAGCGGGAGGGGAGACCCAGTACTTC,CASSEQGLAGGETQYF
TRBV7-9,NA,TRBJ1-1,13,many,TGTGCCAGCAGCCCGTTAGCGGGCACTGAAGCTTTCTTT,CASSPLAGTEAFF
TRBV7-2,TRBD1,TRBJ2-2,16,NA,TGTGCCAGCAGCTTAGTGAGGGGGCAGATTGGCGGGGAGCTGTTTTTT,CASSLVRGQIGGELFF
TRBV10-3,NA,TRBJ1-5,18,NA,TGTGCCATCAGCGGAGGGGACGGACGGGGTGGAAGCAATCAGCCCCAGCATTTT,CAISGGDGRGGSNQPQHF